This T cell receptor (beta chain) appears in the sequencing data of a study of beta chain features in type 1 diabetes (dated by TCRdb to 2016 to 2019). In terms of the full investigation: Mean age, gender distribution, total cell number and subset yield did not differ between patients and healthy donors. A total of 100 million to 140 million sorted cells were examined across all samples, and the number of cells per subset was strongly correlated with RNA yield. In the study, recently diagnosed type 1 diabetes patients and matched healthy donors were compared on the TCRB repertoires of their sorted circulating CD4+ T cell subsets. Regulatory and stem cell-like memory subsets were isolated from only 8 patients and 8 healthy donors, whereas naive and central memory subsets came from all 30 or so donors.

The High Capacity cDNA Reverse Transcription Kit was used to reverse transcribe all of the isolated RNA, meaning that expressed TCRB transcripts were what got sequenced. Deep immunoSEQ sequencing was applied to naive, central memory and regulatory T cell samples, giving an average of approximately 4 million total reads per sample. After sorted cells were lysed in RLT buffer, RNA was extracted with DNase-treated RNeasy Micro or Mini kits, with the choice depending on cell number. To prevent cross-contamination, each cell subset was processed individually, whereas patient and healthy donor samples were processed jointly. The immunoSEQ multiplex PCR was used to amplify TCRB sequences from cDNA, yielding 87-bp fragments that span the CDR3 region. Amplicons were sequenced on the Illumina HiSeq platform. Under the source paper's analysis protocol: Synthetic template baselines were used to correct PCR bias computationally, reads within Hamming distance 2 were collapsed together, and singletons that could not be merged were discarded. By aligning reads against IMGT, V, D and J genes, CDR3 length, and insertions or deletions at six rearrangement sites were assigned. Within each subset, clonotype counts were normalized to sorted cell number, after which true diversity and Gini coefficients were computed with the tcR R package. Repertoire sharing was quantified using the overlap coefficient calculated on TCRB nucleotide sequences. TCRdb re-hosts the immuneACCESS table, in-frame sequences only. Its copies lack some clones; in the studies checked, an unresolved V gene accounts for under half of them, and the cause for the rest is not known. The D gene and trimming were derived from the DNA, and the V and J assignments and clone size from that table. The sample table contains 150,000 or so clones; only one count was recorded for approximately 9% of them. Around 0.56% of the sample is in the top ten clones.

There are a few counts of this clone. Its antigen target is currently unknown. Per-base quality was not reported, and no clone a single base away is much larger than it. Based on the germline V gene, the CDR1 and CDR2 sequences are MNHNS and SASEGT. Germline trimming: 6 bases from V, 11 bases from J; junction bases outside gene matches: 13. The CDR3 spans 13 residues, from the cysteine through the phenylalanine. Only the CDR3 DNA stays, 39 bases, in frame from base 1. The full study reports these points: Because cDNA was sequenced instead of genomic DNA, activated cells with high expression could be over-represented, although the groups did not differ in activation or CD3 levels. A moderate but significant shortening of TCRB CDR3 length was observed in type 1 diabetes patients in all four CD4+ subsets. PCR might favor shorter templates, but patient and control samples were amplified and corrected together, so any skew would affect both groups equally. The naive, central memory and regulatory TCRB repertoires appeared to resemble one another more closely among patients than among healthy donors. Patients with type 1 diabetes made fewer insertions and deleted more nucleotides at VDJ recombination sites, implying thymic rearrangement abnormalities. Only small numbers of individuals were included in the HLA sub-analyses, which left unresolved whether HLA type had any influence on TCRB rearrangement.

From each donor, a single peripheral blood sample of roughly 0.11 L on average was drawn into heparinised tubes. Naive, central memory, regulatory and stem cell-like memory CD4+ T cells were sorted on a BD FACSAria II using a panel including CD45RO, CCR7, CD25, CD127, CD95 and CD27. A purity above 95% was achieved for all sorted populations. PBMCs were isolated immediately by Lymphoprep density gradient centrifugation and stained directly without culture. So that batch effects would be minimized, each experiment stained and sorted samples in pairs, pairing one healthy donor with one patient. The chain is assembled from TRBV6-1 and TRBJ2-7; 7 bases in the middle match TRBD1. Sequencing was done on a sample of central memory CD4+ T cells from blood. This TCR was sampled from a woman aged 18-29 years with type 1 diabetes. The CDR3 reads CASSPGQSVYEYF. At the DNA level, the sequence is TGTGCCAGCAGCCCGGGACAGTCTGTATATGAGTACTTC.